This TCR beta chain is drawn from a study of T-cell reconstitution after alpha-beta-depleted transplantation in children (dated by TCRdb to 2016 to 2017). Regarding the study in general: T-cell immune reconstitution after TCRalphabeta/CD19-depleted allogeneic hematopoietic cell transplantation in children was quantitatively tracked in the study by means of TCR repertoire profiling.

Library method: PCR. Sequenced using an Illumina HiSeq 2500. TCR libraries were prepared with molecular barcoding, using unique molecular identifiers to normalize TCRbeta repertoire quantification. Through fastp at Q25 and MiXCR, TCRdb rebuilt clones from the public reads, retaining in-frame beta chains. Under each unique CDR3 protein, matching rows form one entry showing the most common genes and DNA. The sample yields approximately 110,000 distinct CDR3 sequences; about 21% were counted once. The ten biggest clones cover approximately 10% of the sample. V is clipped by 2 bases and J by 3 bases, and the sequence between their germline boundaries is 8 bases long. CDR1 and CDR2 are read off the germline V gene as SGHDN and FVKESK. From cysteine to phenylalanine, the CDR3 is 14 amino acids long. Only the CDR3 DNA is retained, 42 bases long and in frame from the first base. What the authors observed across the whole study: In some patients, the high TCRbeta diversity seen at day 60 was put down to recipient T cells and intrathymic progenitors that had survived conditioning. Apparently early alphabetaT-cell count recovery about two months after transplant reportedly relied on only several hundred rapidly expanded clones derived from non-depleted graft cells. Over the following months the frequencies of hyperexpanded clones went down, and after one year T-cell counts and TCRbeta diversity were mostly credited to newly produced T cells.

This clonotype was observed once. This clone's antigen is unknown. Per-base quality was not reported, and no clone a single base away is much larger than it. A single read offers scant evidence. The meaning of the sample's treatment or condition label: allogeneic hematopoietic cell transplantation with graft depleted of TCRalphabeta T cells and CD19 B cells. The transplant recipients were children given TCRalphabeta/CD19-depleted allogeneic hematopoietic cell grafts. Material: PBMCs, mostly from graft donor cells, obtained 180 days after TCRalphabeta/CD19-depleted stem cell transplant. The chain joins TRBV14 to TRBJ2-1, with the D gene too uncertain to name. This sequence originates from a male patient aged 2 to 10 who had a stem cell transplant for chronic granulomatous disease, so the T cells may come from the graft donor. CDR3 loop: CASSQWSFYNEQFF. The nucleotide sequence is given as TGTGCCAGCAGCCAATGGTCTTTCTACAATGAGCAGTTCTTC. With the rest looked up from the reference TRBV14 and TRBJ2-1 genes rather than sequenced, the full variable domain is EAGVTQFPSHSVIEKGQTVTLRCDPISGHDNLYWYRRVMGKEIKFLLHFVKESKQDESGMPNNRFLAERTGGTYSTLKVQPAELEDSGVYFCASSQWSFYNEQFFGPGTRLTVL.